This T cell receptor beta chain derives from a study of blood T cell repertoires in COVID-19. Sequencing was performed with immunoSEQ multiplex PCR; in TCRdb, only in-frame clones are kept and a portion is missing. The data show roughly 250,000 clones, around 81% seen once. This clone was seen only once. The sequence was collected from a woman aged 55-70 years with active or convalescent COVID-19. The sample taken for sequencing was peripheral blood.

The CDR3 loop is CASSQDLFGGVGANVLTF. The CDR3 nucleotides read TGCGCCAGCAGCCAAGACCTTTTCGGGGGGGTTGGGGCCAACGTCCTGACTTTC. The chain employs TRBV4-3 and TRBJ2-6; TRBD2 aligns across 8 bases. With 0 bases clipped from V and 3 bases from J, the junction kept 7 bases outside the gene matches. The CDR3 has 18 amino acids. CDR1 is LGHNA and CDR2 is YSLEER in the germline V gene.